The 18 T cell receptor beta chains below come from one sample, sequenced in a study of CD4 T cells in relation to SARS-CoV-2 and coronaviruses. Sequencing used immunoSEQ multiplex PCR; TCRdb keeps in-frame clones, though not all of them. The table records 35,000 or so clones, around 77% of them present only once. No antigens are known for them. The sequenced sample was memory CD4+ T cells from PBMCs, cultured in vitro. The receptors stem from an adult with COVID-19.

This clone has a single count. The chain employs TRBV5-6 and TRBJ2-1; 14 bases are shared with TRBD2. The CDR3 sequence is 18 residues long. With V trimmed by 3 bases and J by 0 bases, 5 bases remained unmatched. Looked up from germline, CDR1 is SGHDT and CDR2 is YYEEEE. Here the CDR3 DNA reads TGTGCCAGCAGCTCGAGGACTAGCGGGAGGAGCTCCTACAATGAGCAGTTCTTC. Residues: CASSSRTSGRSSYNEQFF.

The V gene is TRBV5-1, the J gene TRBJ2-3, with TRBD1 identical over 7 bases. Germline-derived CDR1 and CDR2 are SGHRS and YFSETQ. V was clipped by 3 bases and J by 1 base; unmatched bases: 11. This CDR3 region has 17 residues. The CDR3 DNA reads as TGCGCCAGCAGCTACCTCCCGGACAGGCGCGGCACAGATACGCAGTATTTT. Translating gives CASSYLPDRRGTDTQYF.

This clone was seen only a few times. J is TRBJ1-3 and V is TRBV18, with D perhaps matching TRBD1 (5 bases). In germline, CDR1 is KGHSH, CDR2 LQKENI. The V and J ends lost 3 bases and 3 bases respectively, with 9 bases between them. The CDR3 totals 14 residues. The CDR3 region has the DNA TGTGCCAGCTCACCGGGGCTAAGTGGAAACACCATATATTTT. Its protein is CASSPGLSGNTIYF.

The rearrangement joins TRBV3-1 (or the pseudogene TRBV3-2) to TRBJ2-2, with 7 positions matching TRBD2. V trimming: 0 bases; J trimming: 0 bases; junction bases outside the gene matches: 7. This CDR3 region has 18 residues. Germline V CDR1 and CDR2: LGHDT, YNNKEL (reference sequence). CDR3 bases: TGTGCCAGCAGCCAAGAAGCCCTAGGACTAGCGAACACCGGGGAGCTGTTTTTT. Translating it yields CASSQEALGLANTGELFF.

The rearrangement joins TRBV12-3 or TRBV12-4 to TRBJ2-1; no clear D gene. The ends were cut back, 2 bases at V and 6 bases at J, with 2 bases in the middle. The CDR3 runs to 11 residues. CDR3 in DNA: TGTGCCAGCAGTTTACTCAATGAGCAGTTCTTC. This sequence encodes CASSLLNEQFF.

The rearrangement links TRBV18 to TRBJ2-7; weak D call: TRBD2 (5 bases). This CDR3 spans 12 amino acids. Germline CDR1 KGHSH, CDR2 LQKENI. Deletions cut 5 bases from V and 4 bases from J, with 9 bases between. The CDR3 loop is CASSAREYEQYF. CDR3 sequence (DNA): TGTGCCAGCTCAGCGAGGGAGTACGAGCAGTACTTC.

The chain links TRBV7-9 to TRBJ2-3, with 7 bases that match TRBD2. The CDR3 runs to 15 residues. CDR1 is SEHNR and CDR2 is FQNEAQ in the germline V gene (reference sequence). V trimming: 6 bases; J trimming: 2 bases; junction bases outside the gene matches: 8. Here the CDR3 DNA reads TGTGCCAGCAGTTATTCTAGCGGAACCACAGATACGCAGTATTTT. Translation gives CASSYSSGTTDTQYF. Together with reference TRBV7-9 and TRBJ2-3, the CDR3 gives the full variable domain: DTGVSQNPRHKITKRGQNVTFRCDPISEHNRLYWYRQTLGQGPEFLTYFQNEAQLEKSRLLSDRFSAERPKGSFSTLEIQRTEQGDSAMYLCASSYSSGTTDTQYFGPGTRLTVL.

The genes are TRBV12-3 or TRBV12-4 and TRBJ1-1, with no clear D. V was cut by 5 bases and J by 6 bases, with 10 bases left in between. The CDR3 runs to 12 residues. This CDR3 is CASSLRTAEAFF. CDR3 in DNA: TGTGCCAGCAGTCTGCGTACCGCTGAAGCTTTCTTT.

This clone was detected a few times. The chain links TRBV19 to TRBJ2-7; tentatively, D is TRBD2 (5 bases). This CDR3 is 14 amino acids long. The germline V gene encodes CDR1 LNHDA and CDR2 SQIVND (reference sequence). Trimming left V 3 bases short and J 3 bases short, with 12 bases between. The CDR3 region has the DNA TGTGCCAGTAGTATCCTGTTTGGAGGCTACGAGCAGTACTTC. This gives the protein CASSILFGGYEQYF.

This clone was seen a single time. CDR3 DNA: TGTGCCAGCAGCTTACCCCTCGACGCGGGGCCCCAAGAGACCCAGTACTTC. Protein: CASSLPLDAGPQETQYF. The V call is TRBV7-9, the J call TRBJ2-5, with D tentatively TRBD2 (6 bases). Germline V gene sequence: CDR1 SEHNR, CDR2 FQNEAQ (reference sequence). With 2 bases removed from V and 1 base from J, the gap between germline ends came to 17 bases. The CDR3 has 17 amino acids.

A few counts support this clone. The chain combines TRBV11-2 with TRBJ2-1; 9 nucleotides align to TRBD2. This CDR3 is 16 amino acids long. The germline V gene encodes CDR1 SGHAT and CDR2 FQNNGV. V was clipped by 2 bases and J by 9 bases; unmatched bases: 11. The CDR3 is CASSLLYSGSKVEQFF. Written as DNA, the CDR3 is TGTGCCAGCAGCTTACTGTATAGCGGGAGTAAGGTTGAGCAGTTCTTC.

The genes are TRBV3-1 (or the pseudogene TRBV3-2) and TRBJ2-7, with D tentatively TRBD1 (5 bases). This CDR3 region has 13 residues. With 1 base removed from V and 1 base from J, the gap between germline ends came to 5 bases. Germline V gene sequence: CDR1 LGHDT, CDR2 YNNKEL (reference sequence). The CDR3 sequence is CASSQAGSYEQYF. CDR3 sequence (DNA): TGTGCCAGCAGCCAAGCAGGGTCCTACGAGCAGTACTTC.

The chain recombines TRBV28 with TRBJ2-7, with 13 bases aligning to TRBD2. CDR1 and CDR2 (germline): MDHEN, SYDVKM. The CDR3 contains 18 residues. V was clipped by 2 bases and J by 0 bases; unmatched bases: 7. The chain's CDR3 is CASSLPWTSGRSSYEQYF. The CDR3 coding sequence is TGTGCCAGCAGTTTACCCTGGACTAGCGGGAGAAGCTCCTACGAGCAGTACTTC.

CDR3 coding DNA: TGTGCCAGCAGTTCCCCGGGACAGGGGACTAGCGGCATTTACGAGCAGTACTTC. Its protein product is CASSSPGQGTSGIYEQYF. The chain carries TRBV28 and TRBJ2-7, with a possible D match to TRBD2 (11 bases). V was shortened by 4 bases and J by 4 bases, with 26 bases between the two germline ends. In germline, CDR1 is MDHEN, CDR2 SYDVKM. The CDR3 is made up of 18 amino acids.

This sequence joins TRBV2 and TRBJ2-1; D gene ambiguous. V lost 6 bases to trimming and J lost 5 bases, with 17 bases between them. Germline assignment: CDR1 SNHLY and CDR2 FYNNEI. The CDR3 loop spans 15 amino acids. Here the CDR3 reads CASRKGSPRNNEQFF. In DNA, the CDR3 is TGTGCCAGCAGGAAGGGTTCTCCCAGAAACAATGAGCAGTTCTTC. The full variable domain, with the rest looked up from reference TRBV2 and TRBJ2-1, is EPEVTQTPSHQVTQMGQEVILRCVPISNHLYFYWYRQILGQKVEFLVSFYNNEISEKSEIFDDQFSVERPDGSNFTLKIRSTKLEDSAMYFCASRKGSPRNNEQFFGPGTRLTVL.

The gene calls are TRBV7-2 and TRBJ2-7; 8 bases align to TRBD1. This CDR3 contains 14 residues. With V trimmed by 4 bases and J by 3 bases, 5 bases remained unmatched. Germline V lookup: CDR1 SGHTA, CDR2 FQGNSA. The CDR3: CASSSSGTGYEQYF. Here the CDR3 DNA reads TGTGCCAGCAGCTCATCAGGGACAGGCTACGAGCAGTACTTC.

CDR3 protein: CASSLAGVGGETQYF. The CDR3 DNA reads TGCGCCAGCAGCTTGGCAGGCGTAGGGGGTGAGACCCAGTACTTC. The V call is TRBV5-1, the J call TRBJ2-5, with D perhaps TRBD1 (6 bases). The CDR3 covers 15 residues. Germline CDR1 is SGHRS and CDR2 is YFSETQ. Between the trimmed V and J ends, which lost 0 bases and 5 bases, there was a span of 14 bases.

This clone appeared a few times. CDR3 DNA: TGTGCCAGCTCACCATTTAATACCTACGAGCAGTACTTC. It specifies CASSPFNTYEQYF. The rearrangement uses TRBV18 and TRBJ2-7; D call uncertain. CDR3 length: 13 residues. The V and J ends lost 2 bases and 2 bases respectively, with 7 bases between them. Per germline, CDR1 KGHSH and CDR2 LQKENI.